This T cell receptor beta chain was identified in a study of blood T cell repertoires in COVID-19. Study overall: Acute and convalescent COVID-19 samples came from the United States, Italy and Spain. T cells, B-cell-depleted T cells, or PBMCs supplied cDNA or gDNA.

Per the authors' pipeline: Amplification with reference gene primers provided the estimates of nucleated cell counts. Data came from immunoSEQ multiplex PCR; TCRdb stores just in-frame clones and leaves some out. V and J calls and clone size follow that table, whereas D and trimming were derived from the DNA. The sample holds around 60,000 clones; roughly 77% are singletons and the top ten take 14% to 15%. Germline CDR1 MNHEY, CDR2 SVGAGI. The V and J ends lost 2 bases and 3 bases respectively, with 13 bases between them. This CDR3 contains 15 residues. The chain uses TRBV6-5 and TRBJ1-2; D possibly corresponds to TRBD1 (6 bases). Sequencing was performed on peripheral blood. This TCR came from an elderly man with acute or convalescent COVID-19. This CDR3 reads CASSYEERGYYGYTF. The CDR3 bases are TGTGCCAGCAGTTACGAGGAAAGGGGGTACTATGGCTACACCTTC.